This T cell receptor beta chain was sequenced for a study of T cell repertoires in cytomegalovirus infection (dated by TCRdb to the late 2010s). Regarding the study in general: Peptide stimulations targeted recently identified HLA-C-restricted CMV epitopes, whose presentation resists viral immunomodulation, together with well-studied HLA-B-restricted epitopes. The HLA type of each donor mattered for the analysis, because public TCR beta signatures pointed to carriage of CMV infection along with the matching HLA type. What the authors observed across the whole study: The ex vivo response was dominated by HLA-C-restricted CMV-specific TCR beta clonotypes, which also provided the single most frequent clonotype in two of eight donors. In both this cohort and an independent roughly 330-donor cohort, the cumulative frequency of public TCR beta family members distinguished carriers of CMV infection plus the relevant HLA type.

The sample's treatment or condition label, decoded: in vitro stimulation with specific CMV peptide epitopes to enrich CMV-specific T cells. The CDR3 starts with the cysteine, ends with the phenylalanine, and has 17 residues. Only CDR3 DNA is held: 51 bases, read in frame from base 1. Trimming costs V 2 bases and J 2 bases, and their ends lie 18 bases apart. The instrument was an Illumina HiSeq 1500. The public sequencing data were trimmed at Q25 with fastp and processed into clonotypes with MiXCR by TCRdb, which kept only in-frame beta chains. Every CDR3 protein is listed once, alongside the most common genes and DNA of its rows. This sample gives 750,000 to 900,000 distinct CDR3 sequences in total; 25% to 35% of them show up just once. The top ten constitute roughly 13% of the sample. This clonotype was seen more than once but under ten times. There is no known antigen for this receptor. No much larger clone is present one base from it, and per-base qualities are unavailable.

The TCR was taken from a human donor in good health (CMV status not recorded). Some clones in this sample may be carry-over from other donors' samples. The material was cultured CD8+ T cells from PBMCs, obtained from culture after CMV antigen stimulation. The V gene is TRBV12-3 or TRBV12-4 and the J gene is TRBJ2-5; perhaps TRBD2 is the D gene, with 6 bases matching. The CDR3 protein sequence reads: CASSLSRGGQQQETQYF. DNA sequence: TGTGCCAGCAGTTTATCGAGGGGAGGTCAGCAACAAGAGACCCAGTACTTC.